The 26 T cell receptor beta chains below come from one sample, sequenced in a study of shared clonotypes between healthy human individuals. Produced via immunoSEQ multiplex PCR; TCRdb's table is partial and in-frame only. The data hold a few million clones, with 90% to 96% observed a single time. Sequencing was done on a sample of naive CD4+ T cells sorted from blood. The sample's subset: CD45RA+ positively selected. These receptors were collected from a man between 18 and 29 years old in good health.

This clone occurred once. Other DNA sequences in this sample translate to the same CDR3. The chain carries TRBV18 and TRBJ1-4; TRBD1 aligns across 7 bases. Germline V gene lookup returns CDR1 KGHSH and CDR2 LQKENI. J was trimmed by 7 bases and V by 1 base; bases with no gene match: 6. The CDR3 spans 15 residues. The DNA of the CDR3 is TGTGCCAGCTCACCACGGGCAGGGGGAGCTGAAAAACTGTTTTTT. This encodes CASSPRAGGAEKLFF.

The rearrangement joins TRBV6-6 to TRBJ1-1, with D possibly TRBD1 on 5 matching bases. The germline CDR1 and CDR2 sequences are MNHNY and SVGAGI (reference sequence). This CDR3 is 15 amino acids long. V shed 10 bases and J shed 2 bases, with 20 bases lying between them. This chain's CDR3 is CATHLRGEINTEAFF. CDR3 DNA: TGTGCCACTCACCTGAGGGGTGAAATAAACACTGAAGCTTTCTTT.

The chain couples TRBV7-8 to TRBJ2-2; 7 bases line up with TRBD2. V trimming: 0 bases; J trimming: 2 bases; junction bases outside the gene matches: 6. This CDR3 contains 17 residues. Germline lookup yields CDR1 SGHVS and CDR2 FQNEAQ. CDR3 in DNA: TGTGCCAGCAGCTTAGCGAGGAGCGGGACTAACACCGGGGAGCTGTTTTTT. Its translation: CASSLARSGTNTGELFF. Based on the CDR3 plus reference TRBV7-8 and TRBJ2-2, the full variable domain is GAGVSQSPRYKVAKRGQDVALRCDPISGHVSLFWYQQALGQGPEFLTYFQNEAQLDKSGLPSDRFFAERPEGSVSTLKIQRTQQEDSAVYLCASSLARSGTNTGELFFGEGSRLTVL.

The chain combines TRBV7-8 with TRBJ2-5; D is unclear. The V gene lost 1 base and the J gene lost 2 bases, with 8 bases spanning the gap. The CDR3 runs to 14 residues. Germline loops: CDR1 SGHVS, CDR2 FQNEAQ. The CDR3 sequence is CASSLGVKQETQYF. The CDR3 nucleotides read TGTGCCAGCAGCTTAGGAGTGAAACAAGAGACCCAGTACTTC.

The rearrangement uses TRBV25-1 and TRBJ1-1; 8 positions match TRBD1. The germline V gene has CDR1 MGHDK and CDR2 SYGVNS. The CDR3 has 15 amino acids. The V segment lost 6 bases and the J segment 5 bases; nucleotides outside the gene matches: 11. The CDR3 here is CASSGMDRDGTEAFF. CDR3 nucleotide sequence: TGTGCCAGCAGCGGGATGGACAGGGACGGGACTGAAGCTTTCTTT.

This clone occurred a few times. J is TRBJ1-2 and V is TRBV18, with D hard to call. The V gene lost 0 bases and the J gene lost 8 bases, with 13 bases spanning the gap. The CDR3 extends over 14 amino acids. Per germline, CDR1 KGHSH and CDR2 LQKENI. CDR3 amino acids: CASSPPSQPRGYTF. CDR3 in DNA: TGTGCCAGCTCACCACCCTCACAGCCTCGCGGCTACACCTTC.

The chain carries TRBV29-1 and TRBJ2-1; TRBD2 might be the D (5 bases). The CDR3 contains 12 residues. V was shortened by 3 bases and J by 4 bases, with 7 bases between the two germline ends. Per the germline V gene, CDR1 is SQVTM and CDR2 is ANQGSEA. In DNA form, the CDR3 reads TGCAGCGTTGAGGGAGATTACAATGAGCAGTTCTTC. Its translation is CSVEGDYNEQFF.

The V call is TRBV30, the J call TRBJ1-3; D is perhaps TRBD1 (5 bases). Germline V gene sequence: CDR1 GTSNPN, CDR2 SVGIG (reference sequence). This CDR3 is built from 14 residues. The V gene lost 6 bases and the J gene lost 0 bases, with 12 bases spanning the gap. DNA for the CDR3: TGTGCCTGTTCGAGCGGGGGCTCTGGAAACACCATATATTTT. Translation gives CACSSGGSGNTIYF.

This clone was seen a single time. The gene calls are TRBV19 and TRBJ2-1; weak D call: TRBD2 (6 bases). The CDR3 contains 12 residues. V was trimmed by 7 bases and J by 6 bases, leaving 10 bases between them. The germline V gene has CDR1 LNHDA and CDR2 SQIVND (reference sequence). The DNA for the CDR3 is TGTGCCAGTATCGGAGGGTTCAATGAGCAGTTCTTC. This gives the protein CASIGGFNEQFF.

This clone has just one count. V is TRBV7-3 and J is TRBJ2-2, with 7 bases fitting TRBD1. Looked up from germline, CDR1 is SGHTA and CDR2 is FQGTGA. CDR3 length: 15 amino acids. Losses at the gene ends were 6 bases for V and 1 base for J; bases not matched to a gene: 5. In DNA, the CDR3 is TGTGCCAGCAGGTCCCGGACAGGGAACACCGGGGAGCTGTTTTTT. Its protein product is CASRSRTGNTGELFF.

The chain has TRBV2 and TRBJ2-7; D possibly corresponds to TRBD2 (7 bases). The CDR3 sequence is 13 residues long. V gave up 8 bases and J gave up 7 bases, with 18 bases separating them. Looked up from germline, CDR1 is SNHLY and CDR2 is FYNNEI. In DNA, the CDR3 is TGTGCCAGCGGAGGGATACAGGGAGGGGAGCAGTACTTC. Its translation: CASGGIQGGEQYF.

V and J are TRBV5-1 and TRBJ2-3; 7 nucleotides align to TRBD1. V shed 3 bases and J 1 base; nucleotides not matched to a gene: 5. CDR1 is SGHRS and CDR2 is YFSETQ in the germline V gene. This CDR3 is 15 amino acids long. Here the CDR3 DNA reads TGCGCCAGCAGCTATGACAGGGTGGGCACAGATACGCAGTATTTT. This translates into CASSYDRVGTDTQYF. The variable domain in full, completed from reference TRBV5-1 and TRBJ2-3, reads KAGVTQTPRYLIKTRGQQVTLSCSPISGHRSVSWYQQTPGQGLQFLFEYFSETQRNKGNFPGRFSGRQFSNSRSEMNVSTLELGDSALYLCASSYDRVGTDTQYFGPGTRLTVL.

The chain combines TRBV2 with TRBJ1-2; TRBD1 matches 7 bases. Germline values: CDR1 SNHLY, CDR2 FYNNEI. V lost 6 bases to trimming and J lost 5 bases; unmatched junction nucleotides: 6. This CDR3 spans 13 amino acids. The CDR3 is CASSQGVPYGYTF. In DNA form, the CDR3 reads TGTGCCAGCAGCCAGGGGGTGCCATATGGCTACACCTTC.

The CDR3 spells CASSLGAGLGATDTQYF. As DNA, the CDR3 is TGTGCCAGCAGCTTAGGTGCTGGACTAGGTGCCACAGATACGCAGTATTTT. The chain links TRBV7-9 to TRBJ2-3; 7 bases are a match to TRBD2. Trimming removed 1 base from V and 2 bases from J; junction bases left unmatched: 9. This CDR3 contains 17 residues. The germline V gene encodes CDR1 SEHNR and CDR2 FQNEAQ (reference sequence).

This chain joins TRBV7-2 and TRBJ2-1; D not resolved. Germline-derived CDR1 and CDR2 are SGHTA and FQGNSA. The germline V and J ends were trimmed by 5 bases and 6 bases, with 17 bases remaining between them. There are 15 residues in the CDR3. Here the CDR3 reads CASSLPYGPVNEQFF. CDR3 nucleotide sequence: TGTGCCAGCAGCCTCCCATACGGGCCCGTCAATGAGCAGTTCTTC.

CDR3 protein: CATSRVAGSSTDTQYF. CDR3 nucleotide sequence: TGTGCCACCAGCAGAGTAGCGGGATCAAGCACAGATACGCAGTATTTT. This sequence joins TRBV15 and TRBJ2-3, with TRBD2 matching 8 bases. Germline assignment: CDR1 LNHNV and CDR2 YYDKDF (reference sequence). The CDR3 is made up of 16 amino acids. V shed 1 base and J 0 bases; nucleotides not matched to a gene: 3.

The V gene is TRBV10-2, the J gene TRBJ2-6; D call uncertain. The V and J ends lost 2 bases and 2 bases respectively, with 10 bases between them. Germline values: CDR1 WSHSY, CDR2 SAAADI. The CDR3 sequence is 16 residues long. The CDR3 here is CASSEDLGTGANVLTF. The CDR3 nucleotides read TGCGCCAGCAGTGAGGATCTGGGGACTGGGGCCAACGTCCTGACTTTC.

This clone was seen a single time. This chain uses TRBV2 with TRBJ2-1; perhaps TRBD2 as D (7 bases). The length of the CDR3 is 14 residues. V lost 6 bases, J lost 7 bases, and 16 bases lay in between. Germline V gene sequence: CDR1 SNHLY, CDR2 FYNNEI. The CDR3 DNA sequence: TGTGCCAGCAGATATGGGGGGGGCCAAAATGAGCAGTTCTTC. Its translation: CASRYGGGQNEQFF. Full variable domain (outside the CDR3, taken from reference TRBV2 and TRBJ2-1): EPEVTQTPSHQVTQMGQEVILRCVPISNHLYFYWYRQILGQKVEFLVSFYNNEISEKSEIFDDQFSVERPDGSNFTLKIRSTKLEDSAMYFCASRYGGGQNEQFFGPGTRLTVL.

This clone was seen only once. The chain recombines TRBV6-4 with TRBJ2-7, with a possible D match to TRBD2 (5 bases). The V and J ends lost 6 bases and 1 base respectively, with 19 bases between them. The CDR3 spans 16 residues. Germline V gene data show CDR1 as MRHNA and CDR2 as SNTAGT. The CDR3 DNA follows: TGTGCCAGCAGCAGTAGGTGGAGCGGAGATTCCTACGAGCAGTACTTC. This encodes CASSSRWSGDSYEQYF.

The chain couples TRBV30 to TRBJ1-1; no clear D gene. The CDR3 has 11 residues. Deletions cut 7 bases from V and 3 bases from J, with 9 bases between. Germline V lookup: CDR1 GTSNPN, CDR2 SVGIG (reference sequence). CDR3 in DNA: TGTGCCTCCACGTCCGACACTGAAGCTTTCTTT. Encoded protein: CASTSDTEAFF.

J is TRBJ1-1 and V is TRBV5-1; D ambiguous. This CDR3 contains 15 residues. Trimming removed 5 bases from V and 4 bases from J, with 18 bases in between. The germline V gene encodes CDR1 SGHRS and CDR2 YFSETQ. The CDR3 loop reads CASSPSGSVGTEAFF. The CDR3 region has the DNA TGCGCCAGCAGTCCCTCGGGAAGCGTGGGCACTGAAGCTTTCTTT.

A remark on this clone: Additional DNA sequences in this sample encode the identical CDR3. This sequence joins TRBV10-1 and TRBJ2-7; 13 bases align to TRBD2. This CDR3 is 15 amino acids long. After removal of 2 bases from V and 3 bases from J, the junction contained 1 base not matched to a gene. Germline CDR1 reads WNHNN; CDR2 reads SYGVQD (reference sequence). CDR3 bases: TGCGCCAGCAGTGAGCGACTAGCGGGAGGCTACGAGCAGTACTTC. Residues: CASSERLAGGYEQYF.

The chain joins TRBV5-1 to TRBJ2-1; TRBD1 matches at 8 bases. Germline CDR1 reads SGHRS; CDR2 reads YFSETQ. This CDR3 spans 14 amino acids. Trimming took 0 bases from V and 6 from J; bases not matched to a gene: 2. This chain's CDR3 is CASSLVQGVNEQFF. The CDR3 DNA follows: TGCGCCAGCAGCTTGGTACAGGGGGTCAATGAGCAGTTCTTC.

This clone was detected once. This rearrangement joins TRBV11-2 to TRBJ1-1; D uncertain. The CDR3 is 16 amino acids. Germline V gene lookup returns CDR1 SGHAT and CDR2 FQNNGV. V lost 1 base to trimming and J lost 7 bases, with 19 bases between them. The CDR3 nucleotides are TGTGCCAGCAGCTTAGTAGATCCAAAAATCGGGCTTGAAGCTTTCTTT. Translated: CASSLVDPKIGLEAFF.

CDR3 region: CASSLFAGPFPYEQYF. CDR3 sequence (DNA): TGTGCCAGCAGCTTATTTGCAGGGCCCTTTCCCTACGAGCAGTACTTC. The gene calls are TRBV7-8 and TRBJ2-7; D may be TRBD1 (5 bases). The CDR3 totals 16 residues. V was shortened by 2 bases and J by 2 bases, with 16 bases between the two germline ends. CDR1 SGHVS and CDR2 FQNEAQ come from the germline V gene.

This chain links TRBV30 with TRBJ1-2; tentative D call: TRBD1 (6 bases). This CDR3 has 13 amino acids. V lost 2 bases and J 2 bases, leaving 9 bases between the germline ends. From germline, CDR1 is GTSNPN and CDR2 SVGIG (reference sequence). The CDR3 sequence: CAWSSGVNYGYTF. CDR3 nucleotides: TGTGCCTGGAGTTCAGGGGTCAACTATGGCTACACCTTC.